Shown below are 25 T cell receptor beta chains from a single sample sequenced in a study of regulatory T cells in long-lasting Graves disease. To make TCR beta libraries, researchers used iRepertoire HTBI primers and Arm-PCR of CDR3 regions. MiXCR, run by TCRdb on the multiplex PCR reads, gives a single entry per CDR3 protein. The sample records 650,000 to 700,000 distinct CDR3 sequences, 25% to 35% being singletons. Described time point: persistent/refractory GD, antithyroid drugs over 5 years with positive TRAb. Generation of the TCR library employed RNA extracted from PBMCs. The input for sequencing was peripheral blood mononuclear cells (PBMCs), taken when the disease was refractory, from a patient treated with antithyroid drugs. These TCRs come from a female donor with Graves disease.

CDR3 sequence reads: CASSPWDRGRGQPQHF. Written as DNA, the CDR3 is TGTGCCAGCAGTCCCTGGGACAGGGGAAGGGGTCAGCCCCAGCATTTT. This chain uses TRBV27 with TRBJ1-5; 10 nucleotides line up with TRBD1. There are 16 residues in the CDR3. CDR1 is MNHEY and CDR2 is SMNVEV in the germline V gene (reference sequence). J lost 6 bases, V lost 5 bases, and 10 bases had no gene match.

The chain has TRBV12-3 or TRBV12-4 and TRBJ1-2; D unresolved. V was clipped by 8 bases and J by 8 bases, with 15 bases between them. CDR3 length: 12 residues. CDR3 sequence: CASCPSIGGYTF. CDR3 nucleotide sequence: TGTGCCAGCTGCCCTAGTATTGGGGGCTACACCTTC.

The rearrangement uses TRBV6-1 and TRBJ1-5; no clear D gene. V lost 8 bases and J 3 bases, leaving 11 bases between the germline ends. The germline gives CDR1 MNHNS, CDR2 SASEGT. The CDR3 runs to 13 residues. The CDR3: CASGINFNQPQHF. The CDR3 nucleotides are TGTGCCAGCGGGATTAACTTCAATCAGCCCCAGCATTTT.

V is TRBV7-9 and J is TRBJ2-7; 14 bases align to TRBD2. V lost 1 base, J lost 4 bases, and 6 bases stayed unmatched. This CDR3 contains 17 residues. Germline V gene sequence: CDR1 SEHNR, CDR2 FQNEAQ (reference sequence). The DNA of the CDR3 is TGTGCCAGCAGCTTAGGGGGACTAGCGGGAGACATATACGAGCAGTACTTC. Protein product: CASSLGGLAGDIYEQYF.

This clonotype has only a few counts. The CDR3 sequence is CASNTGGNPYEQYF. The DNA of the CDR3 is TGCGCCAGCAACACCGGCGGGAATCCCTACGAGCAGTACTTC. The gene calls are TRBV5-1 and TRBJ2-7; possible D gene TRBD2, 6 bases. Looked up from germline, CDR1 is SGHRS and CDR2 is YFSETQ. Trimming removed 6 bases from V and 2 bases from J, with 15 bases in between. This CDR3 comprises 14 residues.

A few counts support this clonotype. V and J are TRBV12-3 or TRBV12-4 and TRBJ1-2, with TRBD1 as a possible D gene (5 bases). This CDR3 has 13 residues. V lost 8 bases, J lost 5 bases, and 15 bases lay in between. The CDR3 nucleotides are TGTGCCAGCGGCCCCAGCGGGGGTTATGGCTACACCTTC. This gives the protein CASGPSGGYGYTF.

The V gene is TRBV10-3, the J gene TRBJ1-2; D uncertain. Germline-derived CDR1 and CDR2 are ENHRY and SYGVKD. V lost 5 bases, J lost 3 bases, and 19 bases lay in between. The CDR3 runs to 16 residues. This CDR3 reads CAISPGWGGKDYGYTF. The CDR3 DNA is TGTGCCATCAGTCCTGGCTGGGGAGGGAAGGACTATGGCTACACCTTC.

The rearrangement joins TRBV5-4 to TRBJ2-5; 7 bases agree with TRBD2. The germline V gene has CDR1 SGHNT and CDR2 YYREEE (reference sequence). The CDR3 runs 15 residues. V lost 4 bases to trimming and J lost 1 base; unmatched junction nucleotides: 7. CDR3 DNA sequence: TGTGCCAGCAGCAACCAGCGGGAAATCCAAGAGACCCAGTACTTC. Amino acid sequence: CASSNQREIQETQYF.

This clonotype appeared a few times. This chain connects TRBV12-3 or TRBV12-4 to TRBJ2-4, with TRBD1 identical over 10 bases. Trimming at V came to 7 bases and at J to 6 bases, leaving 6 bases not matched to a gene. The CDR3 runs to 14 residues. The CDR3 protein is CASTQDRGLNIQYF. For the CDR3, the DNA is TGTGCCAGCACCCAGGACAGGGGGTTAAACATTCAGTACTTC.

There are many counts of this clonotype. The CDR3 region is CASNVGRGWSDYGYTF. In DNA, the CDR3 is TGTGCCAGCAACGTTGGAAGGGGGTGGTCGGACTATGGCTACACCTTC. The chain combines TRBV2 with TRBJ1-2; possible D gene TRBD1, 6 bases. Trimming pared 7 bases from V and 3 bases from J, leaving 21 bases between. CDR3 length: 16 residues. CDR1 is SNHLY and CDR2 is FYNNEI in the germline V gene.

This clonotype was recorded a few times. The gene calls are TRBV28 and TRBJ1-2, with a tentative D call TRBD1 (6 bases). Per germline, CDR1 MDHEN and CDR2 SYDVKM. Trimming left V 4 bases short and J 4 bases short, with 13 bases between. The CDR3 is 14 amino acids. CDR3 residues: CASSSHLTGYGYTF. CDR3 DNA sequence: TGTGCCAGCAGTTCCCATCTGACAGGCTATGGCTACACCTTC.

The chain carries TRBV3-1 and TRBJ1-6, with D hard to call. Trimming left V 0 bases short and J 6 bases short, with 6 bases between. The CDR3 extends over 14 amino acids. CDR1 and CDR2 from the germline V gene are LGHDT and YNNKEL (reference sequence). The CDR3 sequence: CASSQEASNSPLHF. CDR3 nucleotides: TGTGCCAGCAGCCAAGAGGCCAGTAATTCACCCCTCCACTTT.

This sequence joins TRBV29-1 and TRBJ2-7; 9 bases line up with TRBD1. The junction had 7 bases not matched to a gene; V was cut back by 4 bases and J by 6 bases. Germline V gene data show CDR1 as SQVTM and CDR2 as ANQGSEA. The CDR3 contains 13 residues. DNA of the CDR3: TGCAGCGTTGTAAGGACAGGGGTCCCCGAGCAGTACTTC. The encoded protein is CSVVRTGVPEQYF.

The gene calls are TRBV14 and TRBJ2-5; D gene uncertain. CDR1 and CDR2 from the germline V gene are SGHDN and FVKESK. This CDR3 spans 14 amino acids. V lost 0 bases to trimming and J lost 0 bases, with 5 bases between them. The CDR3 coding sequence is TGTGCCAGCAGCCAAGATCGCAACCAAGAGACCCAGTACTTC. Its protein is CASSQDRNQETQYF.

The sample holds a few counts of this clonotype. V gene TRBV3-1 combines with J gene TRBJ1-6, with a possible D match to TRBD1 (5 bases). The CDR3 runs to 16 residues. In germline, CDR1 is LGHDT, CDR2 YNNKEL (reference sequence). V was cut by 0 bases and J by 10 bases, with 16 bases left in between. CDR3 coding DNA: TGTGCCAGCAGCCAAGACGCGGACATTGAGTACTCACCCCTCCACTTT. Residues: CASSQDADIEYSPLHF.

The rearrangement uses TRBV12-3 or TRBV12-4 and TRBJ1-5, with a weak D call TRBD1 (5 bases). Trimming cost V 5 bases and J 7 bases, with 18 bases left between them. The length of the CDR3 is 15 residues. CDR3 in amino acids: CASSRRGELGQPQHF. CDR3 in DNA: TGTGCCAGCAGTCGGAGAGGGGAATTGGGCCAGCCCCAGCATTTT.

This sequence joins TRBV6-9 and TRBJ2-1, with 11 bases matching TRBD2. Germline V CDR1 and CDR2: MNHGY, SVAAGI. The CDR3 is 15 amino acids. The V gene end was trimmed by 3 bases and the J gene end by 7 bases; junction bases not matched to a gene: 5. The CDR3 sequence: CASSYASGRINEQFF. CDR3 bases: TGTGCCAGCAGTTACGCTAGCGGGAGGATTAATGAGCAGTTCTTC.

V and J are TRBV15 and TRBJ2-7, with 8 bases aligning to TRBD2. CDR1 and CDR2 from the germline V gene are LNHNV and YYDKDF (reference sequence). The V segment lost 5 bases and the J segment 3 bases; nucleotides outside the gene matches: 3. The CDR3 is 13 residues long. DNA of the CDR3: TGTGCCACCAGCCGGGGACTAGGCTACGAGCAGTACTTC. Its protein is CATSRGLGYEQYF. The full variable domain, with the rest looked up from reference TRBV15 and TRBJ2-7, is DAMVIQNPRYQVTQFGKPVTLSCSQTLNHNVMYWYQQKSSQAPKLLFHYYDKDFNNEADTPDNFQSRRPNTSFCFLDIRSPGLGDTAMYLCATSRGLGYEQYFGPGTRLTVT.

The sample holds a few counts of this clonotype. This chain connects TRBV5-1 to TRBJ2-7; D is possibly TRBD1 or TRBD2 (6 bases each). The V end lost 5 bases, the J end lost 7 bases, and 22 bases lay between the germline ends. CDR1 is SGHRS, CDR2 YFSETQ, per germline. CDR3 length: 15 amino acids. Here the CDR3 DNA reads TGCGCCAGCAGGCGGGACAACCGGGACTCGCATGAGCAGTACTTC. Protein product: CASRRDNRDSHEQYF.

The chain employs TRBV10-3 and TRBJ1-1; no firm D call. CDR1 is ENHRY and CDR2 is SYGVKD in the germline V gene. Trimming took off 7 bases at V and 0 bases at J, with 9 bases between the two ends. The CDR3 is 13 residues long. CDR3 nucleotides: TGTGCCATCATGGGCGGCCTGAACACTGAAGCTTTCTTT. Translation: CAIMGGLNTEAFF.

The V gene is TRBV6-1, the J gene TRBJ2-7; D perhaps matches TRBD2 (7 bases). The CDR3 length is 14 residues. V was clipped by 7 bases and J by 2 bases, with 15 bases between them. Germline CDR1 and CDR2: MNHNS and SASEGT. In DNA, the CDR3 is TGTGCCAGCACCGAGGGGGGGTATGCCTACGAGCAGTACTTC. It codes for CASTEGGYAYEQYF.

This clonotype was counted only a few times. V usage is TRBV6-5 and J usage is TRBJ1-2, with 12 bases that match TRBD1. Per germline, CDR1 MNHEY and CDR2 SVGAGI. CDR3 length equals 17 residues. The V segment lost 2 bases and the J segment 8 bases; nucleotides outside the gene matches: 12. Here the CDR3 DNA reads TGTGCCAGCAGTTACACGGGACAGGGGGCGGTGGCCGGCGGCTACACCTTC. Its protein product is CASSYTGQGAVAGGYTF.

The chain carries TRBV7-9 and TRBJ2-5; tentative D call: TRBD1 (5 bases). This CDR3 contains 15 residues. Germline V gene lookup returns CDR1 SEHNR and CDR2 FQNEAQ (reference sequence). Trimming removed 4 bases at V and 4 bases at J, with 16 bases between. CDR3 sequence (DNA): TGTGCCAGCAGCTCCTCTCGGACATATGGAGAGACCCAGTACTTC. Its translation: CASSSSRTYGETQYF.

The CDR3 nucleotides are TGCGCCAGCAGCTCACGGGGTGCCACTGAAGCTTTCTTT. It codes for CASSSRGATEAFF. This rearrangement joins TRBV5-1 to TRBJ1-1; D is undetermined. There are 13 residues in the CDR3. V was pared by 3 bases and J by 4 bases, with 10 bases between. Germline V gene sequence: CDR1 SGHRS, CDR2 YFSETQ.

This clonotype was seen more than once but under ten times. The chain is built from TRBV7-2 and TRBJ1-2; D remains unclear. V was cut by 3 bases and J by 0 bases, with 20 bases left in between. Germline lookup yields CDR1 SGHTA and CDR2 FQGNSA. This CDR3 has 18 residues. In nucleotides, the CDR3 is TGTGCCAGCAGCTTTAAAAGCCGGGCCACTCGAGCTAACTATGGCTACACCTTC. It translates to CASSFKSRATRANYGYTF.